The clone carrying this TCR beta chain was picked up a small number of times. Other DNA sequences of this sample code for an identical CDR3. The data belong to a study of blood T cell repertoires in COVID-19. For the study at large: The cDNA or gDNA used as material had been derived from T cells, B-cell-depleted T cells, or PBMCs.

Original methodology: The assay estimated nucleated cells by amplifying reference gene primers. Using immunoSEQ multiplex PCR, the repertoire was profiled, and TCRdb retains in-frame clones only, with some absent. V, J and clone size derive from that table, while D and trimming were established from the DNA sequence. This table has about 180,000 clones, over 75% appearing once. The germline V gene encodes CDR1 SNHLY and CDR2 FYNNEI. The CDR3 has 11 amino acids. V was pared by 3 bases and J by 4 bases, with 4 bases between. The sequencing sample was made of peripheral blood. The TCR was taken from a man in his 70s with active or convalescent COVID-19. The chain carries TRBV2 and TRBJ2-7; D remains unclear. The CDR3 DNA reads TGTGCCAGCAGTGACAATTACGAGCAGTACTTC. This translates into CASSDNYEQYF.